The clone carrying this TCR beta chain was recorded many times. Its antigen is as yet unknown. The sample is drawn from a study of breast tumors, draining lymph nodes, adjacent tissues. General study findings and limits: Compared with lymph nodes, tumors were less diverse; compared with nontumor tissue, more. The data were judged consistent with most tumor T cells coming from lymph node and expanding in tumor. Luminal-like breast cancer showed significantly greater tumor-nontumor repertoire similarity than basal-like breast cancer did.

Axillary draining lymph nodes of breast cancer patients supplied the node samples. A single record per CDR3 protein comes from TCRdb applying MiXCR to the multiplex PCR reads. The data contain fewer than 250,000 distinct CDR3 sequences, about 32% of them singletons. There are 15 residues in the CDR3. Germline trimming cut 7 bases from V and 6 bases from J; bases unmatched to any gene: 10. The germline gives CDR1 SGHAT, CDR2 FQDESV (reference sequence). The chain employs TRBV11-1 and TRBJ2-1; 9 bases align to TRBD2. The source of this sequence is a female donor with breast cancer. Some clones in this sample may be carry-over from other donors' samples. The sample taken for sequencing was axillary lymph node tissue. The CDR3 loop is CASTGRLLAGNEQFF. The CDR3 DNA follows: TGTGCCAGCACGGGGAGGCTACTAGCGGGCAATGAGCAGTTCTTC.